These T cell receptor beta chains were read from a single sample in a study of CDR3 diversity in severe acne. TCRdb re-derived calls from the PCR reads in MiXCR, one entry per CDR3 protein. Here the sample spans around 83,000 distinct CDR3 sequences, approximately 49% being singletons. Sequencing was done on a sample of blood. These TCRs come from a male donor with severe acne vulgaris. Each CDR3 is given with its conserved first and last residue. Each record gives: J gene, clone size, V gene, D gene, CDR3 DNA, CDR3 protein. D genes are given only for firm matches. Where a row states a size, it is once, few, many or the class of an expanded clone; other rows omit it.

TRBJ1-4,few,TRBV2,TRBD1,TGTGCCAGCAGTCGACAGGGCCATCGTGAAAAACTGTTTTTT,CASSRQGHREKLFF
TRBJ2-3,NA,TRBV7-9,NA,TGTGCCAGCAGCTCCTACTCTAGCACAGATACGCAGTATTTT,CASSSYSSTDTQYF
TRBJ2-3,NA,TRBV20-1,NA,NA,CSARVCCPNYGYTFGSGTQYF
TRBJ2-6,NA,TRBV7-2,NA,TGTGCCAGCAGCTCCGAGGGCTCTGGGGCCAACGTCCTGACTTTC,CASSSEGSGANVLTF
TRBJ2-7,NA,TRBV7-3,NA,TGTGCCAGCAGCTTAACAGGGCCCGGGCAGTACTTC,CASSLTGPGQYF
TRBJ2-7,many,TRBV7-9,NA,TGTGCCAGCAGCCCCCTGGACGGATCGCAAAACTACGAGCAGTACTTC,CASSPLDGSQNYEQYF
TRBJ2-4,NA,TRBV18,TRBD1,TGTGCCAGCCCATCACCGGGACAGCTAGCCAAAAACATTCAGTACTTC,CASPSPGQLAKNIQYF
TRBJ2-5,NA,TRBV7-9,NA,TGTGCCAGCTCCCCCGCCCAAGAGACCCAGTACTTC,CASSPAQETQYF
TRBJ2-1,NA,TRBV7-2,TRBD2,TGTGCCAGCAGCGTTGGGAGGGGAGTAAGGCACAAGGAGCAGTTCTTC,CASSVGRGVRHKEQFF
TRBJ1-2,NA,TRBV15,NA,TGTGCCACCAGCCCGCGGCGCGGGGAAATTGAGGATGGCTACACCTTC,CATSPRRGEIEDGYTF
TRBJ2-3,many,TRBV6-4,TRBD2,TGTGCCAGCAGTGACTCGGCGGGGGGGCTAGATACGCAGTATTTT,CASSDSAGGLDTQYF
TRBJ2-7,NA,TRBV29-1,NA,TGCAGCGTTGGGGTGGCGTACGAGCAGTACTTC,CSVGVAYEQYF
TRBJ1-1,NA,TRBV4-1,NA,TGCGCCAGCAGCCAAGTGGGAGGAACTGAAGCTTTCTTT,CASSQVGGTEAFF
TRBJ1-5,few,TRBV11-2,NA,TGTGCCAGCAGCTTAGCGGTAGCGTATAGCAATCAGCCCCAGCATTTT,CASSLAVAYSNQPQHF
TRBJ1-1,many,TRBV20-1,NA,TGCAGTGCTAGAGTCCGGGGAGGGCCAGCAGCTTTCTTT,CSARVRGGPAAFF
TRBJ2-1,many,TRBV20-1,NA,TGCAGTGCTAGAGGAAATGACCCTCGCTCCTACAATGAGCAGTTCTTC,CSARGNDPRSYNEQFF
TRBJ1-2,NA,TRBV25-1,NA,TGTGTCAGCAGTGAATATGGAGCTAACTATGGCTACACCTTC,CVSSEYGANYGYTF
TRBJ2-7,many,TRBV6-4,NA,TGTGCCAGCAGTCCTCGGGCGGGGGCTTTGGGCGAGCAGTACTTC,CASSPRAGALGEQYF
TRBJ2-7,once,TRBV4-1,NA,TGCGCCAGCAGCCAAGTTCATAAGGGAACCTACGAGCAGTACTTC,CASSQVHKGTYEQYF
TRBJ1-6,few,TRBV27,TRBD1,TGTGCCAGCAGGCCGGGACAGGTGAATTCACCCCTCCACTTT,CASRPGQVNSPLHF
TRBJ1-1,NA,TRBV2,TRBD1,TGTGCGGGGACAGACAGGGGACTGAACACTGAAGCTTTCTTT,CAGTDRGLNTEAFF
TRBJ1-1,many,TRBV20-1,NA,TGCAGTGCTAGAGATCAAGATGGGAGGAACACTGAAGCTTTCTTT,CSARDQDGRNTEAFF
TRBJ2-5,NA,TRBV19,NA,TGTGCCAGTAGTACTAACGGTCACGGATCCCGGGGTAGCGAGACCCAGTACTTC,CASSTNGHGSRGSETQYF
TRBJ2-7,NA,TRBV10-3,NA,TGTGCCATCAGTTTGCGGGACTCCTACGAGCAGTACTTC,CAISLRDSYEQYF
TRBJ1-1,NA,TRBV2,NA,TGTGCCAGCAGCTCCTGGGGTCTAGTGGCTGAAGCTTTCTTT,CASSSWGLVAEAFF
TRBJ2-5,NA,TRBV7-8,TRBD2,TGTGCCAGCACCCCTGAAGCTAGCGGGACACAAGAGACCCGGTACTTC,CASTPEASGTQETRYF
TRBJ2-5,many,TRBV20-1,TRBD1,TGCAGTGCTAGTGGGACAGGGAAACCAGAGACCCAGTACTTC,CSASGTGKPETQYF